This T cell receptor beta chain was sequenced in a study of T cells after yellow fever vaccination (dated by TCRdb to between 2017 and 2020). Study-wide context: The SMART-Seq v4 Ultra Low Input RNA kit was used to prepare libraries from fractions with low cell numbers. To follow T-cell clones before and after primary and booster YFV17D yellow fever vaccination, bulk TCR alpha and beta repertoires were sequenced over time. Two healthy male donors made up the cohort, one aged 18 to 30 years and the other aged 30 to 39 years. Blood samples were taken at several timepoints before and after primary and secondary immunization, and bulk PBMC replicates and cell subsets were isolated. Results and caveats for the whole study, not just this receptor: Compared with the primary T-cell response, the secondary T-cell response was weaker but faster, peaking on day 5 rather than day 15. Most clones expanded after primary vaccination were re-detected after the booster (about 95% of CD4 and about nine tenths of CD8), suggesting broad memory maintenance. A small share of clonotypes was detected in both CD4 and CD8 compartments, with the overlap likely arising from convergent recombination. Computational filtering was needed because FACS-sorted repertoires could contain abundant contaminating clonotypes from the bulk population. The study included only two donors, which limits how far the findings can be generalized.

TCR cDNA was synthesized by 5'RACE template switching, through which a universal primer site and unique molecular identifiers were introduced. Priming for cDNA synthesis came from both the TCR alpha and TCR beta constant segments. Libraries were amplified in two PCR steps, with sample barcodes and sequencing adapters added in the second step. Sequencing of the libraries was done on either Illumina HiSeq 2500 (2x100 bp) or NovaSeq (2x150 bp). In the authors' own workflow: Reads were demultiplexed and collapsed into UMI consensus sequences with MIGEC, and V(D)J alignment was performed with MiXCR. Vaccine-responding clonotypes were identified with edgeR using replicate PBMC samples, with FDR below 0.01 and a log2 fold change above 5 up to day 15 being required. CD4 or CD8 identity was assigned to each bulk clonotype according to whether the clonotype was present at higher abundance in the sequenced CD4 repertoire or the sequenced CD8 repertoire. TCRdb ran its own pipeline on the public reads, namely fastp trimming at Q25 and MiXCR clone calling, and kept in-frame beta chains. Each entry is one CDR3 protein sequence, shown with its most common DNA and genes. What appears here as the V and J calls and clone size reflects TCRdb's work, not the paper's. The sample table holds 620,000 or so distinct CDR3 sequences, of which roughly an eighth were seen once. The ten largest clones take up 14% to 15% of the sample.

Details on this clonotype: The antigen it recognizes is unknown. It has no much larger one-base neighbor in the sample; base qualities were not kept.

V is pared back by 8 bases and J by 0 bases, with 11 bases lying between the germline termini. The CDR3 numbers 14 residues from cysteine through phenylalanine. Solely the CDR3 DNA is kept, with 42 bases framed from the first base. Based on the germline V gene, the CDR1 and CDR2 sequences are MNHEY and SVGEGT. Per the publication, the treatment or condition label means: live attenuated yellow fever vaccine strain. At each blood-draw timepoint, two biological replicates of bulk PBMCs were obtained. PBMCs were isolated from peripheral blood using a standard Ficoll-Paque protocol. RNA was extracted with TriZol from bulk PBMCs, CD4 and CD8 fractions, and dextramer-positive and dextramer-negative fractions.

This specimen consisted of PBMCs, obtained on the day of the yellow fever booster vaccination. The V and J genes are TRBV6-2 or TRBV6-3 and TRBJ2-1, with TRBD1 as a weak D call on 5 bases. The TCR was taken from a man aged 25-45 years who received the YFV17D yellow fever vaccine. Here the CDR3 is given as CASGDSRSYNEQFF. The DNA reads TGTGCCAGCGGAGACAGTCGCTCCTACAATGAGCAGTTCTTC.